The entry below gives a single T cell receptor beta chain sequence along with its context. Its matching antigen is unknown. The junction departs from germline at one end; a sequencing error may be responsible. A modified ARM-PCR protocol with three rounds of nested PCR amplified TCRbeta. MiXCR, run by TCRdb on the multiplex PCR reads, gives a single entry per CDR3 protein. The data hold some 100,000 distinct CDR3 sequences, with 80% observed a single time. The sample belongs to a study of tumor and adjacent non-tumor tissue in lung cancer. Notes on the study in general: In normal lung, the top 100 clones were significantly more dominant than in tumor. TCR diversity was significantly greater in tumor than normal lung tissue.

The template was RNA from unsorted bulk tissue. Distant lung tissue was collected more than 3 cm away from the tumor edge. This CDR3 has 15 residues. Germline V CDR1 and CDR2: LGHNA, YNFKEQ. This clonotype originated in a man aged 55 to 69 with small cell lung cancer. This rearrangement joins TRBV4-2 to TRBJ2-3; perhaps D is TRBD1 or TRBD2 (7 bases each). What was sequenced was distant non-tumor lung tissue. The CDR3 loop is CTSSGWQGGADTQYF. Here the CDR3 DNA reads TGTACCAGCAGCGGTTGGCAGGGGGGGGCAGATACGCAGTATTTT.